This paragraph reports one T cell receptor beta chain. Its target is not known. The entirety of the isolated RNA underwent reverse transcription, so expressed TCRB transcripts were sequenced. Clones were read by immunoSEQ multiplex PCR, and TCRdb kept only the in-frame ones, dropping some. The sample lists a few hundred thousand clones, roughly 15% occurring once. This entry belongs to a study of beta chain features in type 1 diabetes. Via the markers CD45RO/CCR7/CD25/CD127/CD95/CD27, stem cell-like memory, regulatory, central memory and naive CD4+ cells were sorted. Sort purity for all populations was recorded as exceeding 98%. The germline gives CDR1 LGHNA, CDR2 YNFKEQ. V lost 0 bases and J lost 4, with 10 bases in between. This CDR3 is built from 15 residues. The study, taken as a whole, reports: Reduced insertions and increased deletions marked VDJ junctions in type 1 diabetes patients. PCR might preferentially amplify shorter templates, equally in patients and controls. Moderate yet significant TCRB CDR3 shortening was seen in Type 1 diabetes patients in all four CD4+ subsets.

V usage is TRBV4-2 and J usage is TRBJ1-5; D is possibly TRBD1 (6 bases). The TCR was taken from a man aged 18 to 30 with type 1 diabetes. Sequences were obtained from naive CD4+ T cells from blood. The CDR3 sequence is CASSQEDSGNQPQHF. Here the CDR3 DNA reads TGTGCCAGCAGCCAAGAGGACAGCGGAAATCAGCCCCAGCATTTT.